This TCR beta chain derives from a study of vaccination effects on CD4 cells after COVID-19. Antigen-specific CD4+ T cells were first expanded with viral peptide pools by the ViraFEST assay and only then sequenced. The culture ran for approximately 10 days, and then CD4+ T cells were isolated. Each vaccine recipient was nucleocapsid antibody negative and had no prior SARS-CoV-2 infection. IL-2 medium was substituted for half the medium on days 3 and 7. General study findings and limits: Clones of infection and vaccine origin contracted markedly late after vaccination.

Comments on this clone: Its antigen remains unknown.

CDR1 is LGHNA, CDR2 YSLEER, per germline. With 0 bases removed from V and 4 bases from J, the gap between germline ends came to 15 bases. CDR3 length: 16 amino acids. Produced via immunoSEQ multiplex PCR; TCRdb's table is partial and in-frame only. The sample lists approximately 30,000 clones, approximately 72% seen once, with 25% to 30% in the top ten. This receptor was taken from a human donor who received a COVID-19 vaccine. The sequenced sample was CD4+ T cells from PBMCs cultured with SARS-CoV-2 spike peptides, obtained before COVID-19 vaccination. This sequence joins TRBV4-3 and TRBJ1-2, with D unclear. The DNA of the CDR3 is TGCGCCAGCAGCCAAGATGGCGGCGGATACGGCTATGGCTACACCTTC. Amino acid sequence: CASSQDGGGYGYGYTF.